The TCR beta chain under discussion was sequenced for a study of T cells in Graves' hyperthyroidism and ophthalmopathy. This clonotype appeared a few times. This CDR3 is 15 amino acids long. V lost 6 bases, J lost 0 bases, and 12 bases lay in between. Template material for amplifying TCR beta CDR3 regions consisted of RNA transcripts. HTBI primers were employed in a first-round RT-PCR of the TCR CDR3. MiXCR was run by TCRdb on the multiplex PCR reads, yielding one entry per CDR3 protein. The sample lists some 370,000 distinct CDR3 sequences, about 14% occurring once. Researchers barred patients who had uncontrolled infection, other autoimmune disease, pregnancy or lactation.

Source material: blood. This sequence was found in a man between 45 and 60 years old with Graves' ophthalmopathy. V usage is TRBV12-3 or TRBV12-4 and J usage is TRBJ1-3; D gene uncertain. The DNA of the CDR3 is TGTGCCAGCAGCAAAACAGCCTCCTCTGGAAACACCATATATTTT. Protein sequence: CASSKTASSGNTIYF.